This T cell receptor (beta chain) comes out of a study of neurological immune-mediated disorders. On the study more broadly: Relapsing-remitting disease affected 31, and secondary progressive 3, of roughly 35 multiple sclerosis patients. Study-level findings and limits: HTLV-1-associated myelopathy had the most TCR clonal expansion, whereas multiple sclerosis had the least (lower than in healthy controls).

In its sample, this clonotype was seen many times. Its antigen remains unknown. V gave up 3 bases and J gave up 0 bases, with 16 bases separating them. CDR3 length equals 17 residues. CDR1 is LGHNA, CDR2 YNFKEQ, per germline. Unsorted libraries were prepared from 2 million PBMCs held at -80 C. The cDNA was produced through 5'RACE with 10-nucleotide random UMIs. One entry per CDR3 protein, called by TCRdb with MiXCR from the 5' RACE reads. The sample has approximately 100,000 distinct CDR3 sequences; 3% to 4.5% are singletons. Sequencing was carried out using PBMCs. The chain uses TRBV4-2 and TRBJ2-3; no clear D. The sequence came from a woman aged 18-29 years with multiple sclerosis. For the CDR3, the DNA is TGTGCCAGCAGCCAGGGTGTGCGCGGAGAAAGCACAGATACGCAGTATTTT. It yields the protein CASSQGVRGESTDTQYF.